These T cell receptor beta chains were read from a single sample in a study of blood T cell repertoires in COVID-19. The protocol was immunoSEQ multiplex PCR, while the TCRdb copy is restricted to in-frame clones and leaves out a portion. The sample holds approximately 250,000 clones; approximately 86% are singletons and the top ten take about 2%. Sequenced input: peripheral blood. The receptors originated from a man aged 25 to 40 with active or convalescent COVID-19. Both conserved end residues are part of each CDR3. Each record gives: J gene, clone size, V gene, D gene, CDR3 protein, CDR3 DNA. The D gene is left open where the match is weak. A row's size may be missing; if present it is once, few, many or a size class.

>TRBJ2-7|once|TRBV18|NA
CASSHGQRAYEQYF
TGTGCCAGCTCACACGGACAGCGAGCCTACGAGCAGTACTTC
>TRBJ1-1|NA|TRBV7-9|TRBD1
CASSGLRQGNTEAFF
TGTGCCAGCAGCGGACTCAGACAGGGGAACACTGAAGCTTTCTTT
>TRBJ2-5|NA|TRBV27|NA
CASSFFAGSRETQYF
TGTGCCAGCAGTTTTTTTGCAGGGTCGAGGGAGACCCAGTACTTC
>TRBJ1-1|NA|TRBV18|NA
CASSPTRTENTEAFF
TGTGCCAGCTCACCTACAAGGACAGAAAACACTGAAGCTTTCTTT
>TRBJ2-5|NA|TRBV7-2|TRBD2
CASSFSGGTETQYF
TGTGCCAGCAGCTTTAGCGGGGGGACAGAGACCCAGTACTTC
>TRBJ2-1|NA|TRBV4-1|TRBD1
CASSPSPIPLRGRKFF
TGCGCCAGCAGCCCCTCCCCTATACCCCTCAGGGGGCGGAAGTTCTTC
>TRBJ2-5|NA|TRBV15|TRBD2
CATSLGGLAALETQYF
TGTGCCACCAGCCTGGGGGGACTAGCGGCTTTGGAGACCCAGTACTTC
>TRBJ2-7|NA|TRBV7-3|NA
CASSYGGGRYEQYF
TGTGCCAGCAGCTACGGCGGGGGCAGGTACGAGCAGTACTTC
>TRBJ1-5|few|TRBV19|TRBD1
CASSMERRTGYQPQHF
TGTGCCAGTAGTATGGAAAGAAGGACAGGGTACCAGCCCCAGCATTTT
>TRBJ1-5|NA|TRBV6-1|TRBD1
CASSEIQGANNQPQHF
TGTGCCAGCAGTGAAATACAGGGGGCTAACAATCAGCCCCAGCATTTT
>TRBJ2-1|NA|TRBV4-2|TRBD2
CASSRMSGGYNEQFF
TGTGCCAGCAGCCGGATGAGCGGGGGCTACAATGAGCAGTTCTTC
>TRBJ2-7|NA|TRBV13|TRBD1
CASSQGQGAYEQYF
TGTGCCAGCAGCCAGGGACAGGGAGCCTACGAGCAGTACTTC
>TRBJ1-5|NA|TRBV5-1|TRBD1
CASRRVLGGERQPQHF
TGCGCCAGCAGACGCGTACTAGGGGGCGAGCGGCAGCCCCAGCATTTT
>TRBJ2-7|NA|TRBV6-5|NA
CASSYGRTAYAYEQYF
TGTGCCAGCAGTTACGGCAGGACAGCTTACGCCTACGAGCAGTACTTC
>TRBJ2-7|NA|TRBV7-9|TRBD1
CASSLQGAIYEQYF
TGTGCCAGCAGCTTACAGGGGGCTATCTACGAGCAGTACTTC
>TRBJ2-7|few|TRBV4-1|NA
CASSQDRVRYLSYEQYF
TGCGCCAGCAGCCAAGATAGAGTCCGCTACCTCTCCTACGAGCAGTACTTC
>TRBJ2-7|NA|TRBV3-1/TRBV3-2|NA
CASSQDDRPYEQYF
TGTGCCAGCAGCCAAGACGACAGGCCCTACGAGCAGTACTTC
>TRBJ1-6|NA|TRBV6-1|NA
CASSEAFLPLHF
TGTGCCAGCAGTGAAGCGTTTCTTCCCCTCCACTTT
>TRBJ1-6|NA|TRBV7-6|NA
CASKALGSPLHF
TGTGCCAGCAAGGCCCTAGGTTCACCCCTCCACTTT
>TRBJ1-2|once|TRBV12-3/TRBV12-4|NA
CASSLRVKDGYTF
TGTGCCAGCAGCCTCAGGGTGAAGGATGGCTACACCTTC
>TRBJ1-1|few|TRBV5-1|TRBD1
CASSFGTGQALSEAFF
TGCGCCAGCAGCTTCGGGACAGGACAGGCCCTTTCCGAAGCTTTCTTT
>TRBJ1-2|NA|TRBV6-5|NA
CASDRGLYGYTF
TGTGCCAGCGATCGGGGACTCTATGGCTACACCTTC
>TRBJ2-7|NA|TRBV20-1|NA
CSARDAGEQYF
TGCAGTGCTAGAGATGCGGGGGAGCAGTACTTC
>TRBJ2-1|NA|TRBV7-2|NA
CASSPSGNEQFF
TGTGCCAGCAGCCCCTCCGGGAATGAGCAGTTCTTC
>TRBJ2-1|NA|TRBV11-2|TRBD1
CASSPTIDRGPNEQFF
TGTGCCAGCAGCCCAACGATCGACAGGGGGCCCAATGAGCAGTTCTTC
>TRBJ1-1|NA|TRBV14|NA
CASSRGRRQMNTEAFF
TGTGCCAGCAGCCGGGGCAGAAGGCAGATGAACACTGAAGCTTTCTTT
>TRBJ1-5|NA|TRBV6-5|NA
CASRQATEKPQHF
TGTGCCAGCAGGCAGGCCACTGAGAAGCCCCAGCATTTT
>TRBJ2-5|NA|TRBV11-2|NA
CASSFAAEGATQETQYF
TGTGCCAGCAGCTTCGCGGCGGAGGGGGCGACTCAAGAGACCCAGTACTTC